This entry is about one TCR beta chain. Other DNA variants within this sample encode the same CDR3. The sample is drawn from a study of blood T cell repertoires in COVID-19. Authors' methods: Amplification of reference gene primers was used by the study to estimate nucleated cell counts. Libraries were prepared by immunoSEQ multiplex PCR; TCRdb keeps only in-frame clonotypes and omits some of them. Clone size and V and J calls were adopted from that table, with D and trimming inferred from the DNA. Of 190,000 or so clones in the sample, approximately 87% are singletons; the top ten hold 0.88%. The ends were cut back, 1 base at V and 1 base at J, with 9 bases in the middle. The CDR3 runs to 15 residues. Germline lookup yields CDR1 SGHRS and CDR2 YFSETQ.

What was sequenced was peripheral blood. The source of this sequence is a woman younger than 30 who had recovered from COVID-19. The chain has TRBV5-1 and TRBJ2-1; possible D gene TRBD1, 6 bases. CDR3 DNA sequence: TGCGCCAGCAGCTTGTTAGGGGGTTCCTACAATGAGCAGTTCTTC. It encodes CASSLLGGSYNEQFF.